These 24 T cell receptor beta chains share one sample of origin, sequenced in a study of OX40 agonist ivuxolimab in advanced cancers. Repertoires were generated with immunoSEQ multiplex PCR, while TCRdb's copy carries only in-frame clones and drops some. This sample has more than 50,000 clones; 80% to 90% occur once, and the top ten carry 12%. The sequencing here drew on CD4+ or CD8+ T cells sorted from blood, taken in a trial of the OX40 agonist ivuxolimab. The receptors stem from an adult with an advanced solid tumor such as melanoma, head and neck, liver or kidney cancer.

This rearrangement joins TRBV27 to TRBJ1-4; possibly TRBD1 for D (6 bases). The CDR3 contains 13 residues. Trimming shortened V by 10 bases and J by 10 bases, and 19 bases separated the two germline ends. Germline V CDR1 and CDR2: MNHEY, SMNVEV (reference sequence). The CDR3 DNA sequence: TGTGCCACCGCGGACAGATACACGGGAAAACTGTTTTTT. Translating it yields CATADRYTGKLFF.

The rearrangement links TRBV30 to TRBJ1-5; TRBD1 agrees at 11 bases. The CDR3 is 14 amino acids. Germline V gene data show CDR1 as GTSNPN and CDR2 as SVGIG (reference sequence). V lost 4 bases to trimming and J lost 6 bases; unmatched junction nucleotides: 5. CDR3 region: CAWNPGQGGQPQHF. CDR3 coding DNA: TGTGCCTGGAACCCGGGACAGGGGGGTCAGCCCCAGCATTTT.

The CDR3 nucleotides read TGCAGCGTTGAGAGGAACACTGAAGCTTTCTTT. As protein: CSVERNTEAFF. The chain combines TRBV29-1 with TRBJ1-1; D is undetermined. Germline values: CDR1 SQVTM, CDR2 ANQGSEA. V lost 3 bases to trimming and J lost 1 base, with 3 bases between them. CDR3 length: 11 residues.

The chain employs TRBV6-5 and TRBJ2-1; D is tentatively TRBD1 or TRBD2 (6 bases each). This CDR3 is 15 amino acids long. The V gene lost 5 bases and the J gene lost 4 bases, with 15 bases spanning the gap. The V gene's germline CDR1 is MNHEY and CDR2 SVGAGI. CDR3: CASSTRGAGYNEQFF. The CDR3 DNA follows: TGTGCCAGCAGTACGAGGGGGGCCGGGTACAATGAGCAGTTCTTC.

The gene calls are TRBV15 and TRBJ2-7; TRBD1 is a possible D gene (5 bases). This CDR3 is built from 17 residues. With 1 base removed from V and 3 bases from J, the gap between germline ends came to 19 bases. The germline V gene encodes CDR1 LNHNV and CDR2 YYDKDF (reference sequence). The CDR3 DNA follows: TGTGCCACCAGCAGAGTACCCCGACAGACTGGTGACTACGAGCAGTACTTC. Protein product: CATSRVPRQTGDYEQYF. The whole variable domain, filled in from reference TRBV15 and TRBJ2-7, reads DAMVIQNPRYQVTQFGKPVTLSCSQTLNHNVMYWYQQKSSQAPKLLFHYYDKDFNNEADTPDNFQSRRPNTSFCFLDIRSPGLGDTAMYLCATSRVPRQTGDYEQYFGPGTRLTVT.

The rearrangement uses TRBV10-2 and TRBJ2-1; D gene ambiguous. The length of the CDR3 is 15 residues. CDR1 WSHSY and CDR2 SAAADI come from the germline V gene. V gave up 6 bases and J gave up 4 bases, with 16 bases separating them. The CDR3 DNA is TGCGCCAGCAGGGAAGGGAATTACTTATACAATGAGCAGTTCTTC. This sequence encodes CASREGNYLYNEQFF.

The chain recombines TRBV7-9 with TRBJ2-7; a weak D match, TRBD2 (6 bases). Germline CDR1 SEHNR, CDR2 FQNEAQ (reference sequence). This CDR3 has 16 residues. V was cut by 5 bases and J by 0 bases, with 17 bases left in between. This chain's CDR3 is CASSPGGGESSYEQYF. The CDR3 DNA is TGTGCCAGCAGCCCAGGAGGAGGGGAAAGCTCCTACGAGCAGTACTTC.

This chain connects TRBV13 to TRBJ2-1; 7 bases align to TRBD2. Germline CDR1 reads PRHDT; CDR2 reads FYEKMQ (reference sequence). This CDR3 has 17 amino acids. V was clipped by 5 bases and J by 5 bases; unmatched bases: 15. The CDR3 reads CASSPKGLGRENNEQFF. The CDR3 DNA reads as TGTGCCAGCAGCCCAAAGGGATTGGGGCGGGAGAACAATGAGCAGTTCTTC.

The rearrangement joins TRBV27 to TRBJ1-6; no reliable D call. Trimming stripped 7 bases from V and 5 bases from J, with 15 bases between. CDR1 and CDR2 (germline): MNHEY, SMNVEV (reference sequence). The length of the CDR3 is 15 residues. DNA for the CDR3: TGTGCCAGCACCCTAAGGGTACAAAATAATTCACCCCTCCACTTT. It encodes CASTLRVQNNSPLHF.

The chain joins TRBV29-1 to TRBJ2-7; 11 nucleotides line up with TRBD1. This CDR3 spans 17 amino acids. CDR1 and CDR2 from the germline V gene are SQVTM and ANQGSEA. V was pared by 2 bases and J by 4 bases, with 13 bases of the junction left unmatched. The CDR3 nucleotides read TGCAGCGTTGAACTCTTTTCCGGGACAGGGGGAAGTTACGAGCAGTACTTC. This gives the protein CSVELFSGTGGSYEQYF.

This chain joins TRBV5-8 and TRBJ2-7; 7 bases map to TRBD2. Germline CDR1 is SGHTS and CDR2 is YDEGEE. Losses at the gene ends were 0 bases for V and 5 bases for J; bases not matched to a gene: 8. The CDR3 is 15 amino acids. This CDR3 reads CASSLAGGEADEQYF. The CDR3, as DNA: TGTGCCAGCAGCTTGGCGGGAGGAGAGGCCGACGAGCAGTACTTC.

V is TRBV14 and J is TRBJ2-5; 7 bases fit TRBD1. V trimming: 0 bases; J trimming: 3 bases; junction bases outside the gene matches: 7. The CDR3 has 16 amino acids. Germline V CDR1 and CDR2: SGHDN, FVKESK. CDR3 nucleotides: TGTGCCAGCAGCCAAGAGCCCACAGGGGTGGAAGAGACCCAGTACTTC. This gives the protein CASSQEPTGVEETQYF.

The V call is TRBV4-1, the J call TRBJ2-1; TRBD1 matches 8 bases. J gave up 1 base and V 3 bases, and 5 bases lay outside the gene matches. This CDR3 has 16 amino acids. Germline assignment: CDR1 MGHRA and CDR2 YSYEKL. In nucleotides, the CDR3 is TGCGCCAGCAGCCAGATAGACAGGGGTTCCTACAATGAGCAGTTCTTC. This gives the protein CASSQIDRGSYNEQFF.

This rearrangement joins TRBV18 to TRBJ2-3; 9 bases agree with TRBD2. The CDR3 has 17 amino acids. CDR1 and CDR2 from the germline V gene are KGHSH and LQKENI. V lost 6 bases and J lost 1; bases outside the gene matches: 11. The chain's CDR3 is CASSHVAGGPRTDTQYF. CDR3 nucleotides: TGTGCCAGCTCCCATGTGGCGGGAGGGCCTCGCACAGATACGCAGTATTTT.

CDR3 nucleotides: TGTGCCAGTAGCTGGGGGGACGGGATGAATCAGCCCCAGCATTTT. Encoded protein: CASSWGDGMNQPQHF. The gene calls are TRBV19 and TRBJ1-5; TRBD1 is a possible D gene (5 bases). The V end lost 6 bases, the J end lost 4 bases, and 16 bases lay between the germline ends. Per germline, CDR1 LNHDA and CDR2 SQIVND (reference sequence). The CDR3 loop spans 15 amino acids.

The CDR3 region is CAWRQLAGLEQFF. In nucleotides, the CDR3 is TGTGCCTGGAGACAGCTAGCGGGTTTGGAGCAGTTCTTC. V and J are TRBV30 and TRBJ2-1; 8 bases fit TRBD2. Trimming took 3 bases from V and 10 from J; bases not matched to a gene: 8. Germline lookup yields CDR1 GTSNPN and CDR2 SVGIG (reference sequence). This CDR3 is built from 13 residues. The whole variable domain, remainder taken from reference TRBV30 and TRBJ2-1, is SQTIHQWPATLVQPVGSPLSLECTVEGTSNPNLYWYRQAAGRGLQLLFYSVGIGQISSEVPQNLSASRPQDRQFILSSKKLLLSDSGFYLCAWRQLAGLEQFFGPGTRLTVL.

The genes are TRBV9 and TRBJ1-5; 7 bases map to TRBD1. In germline, CDR1 is SGDLS, CDR2 YYNGEE. There are 15 residues in the CDR3. Germline trimming cut 3 bases from V and 9 bases from J; bases unmatched to any gene: 12. The CDR3 nucleotides read TGTGCCAGCAGCGGGGGGGACAGCCAGGGCGTGCCCCAGCATTTT. This sequence encodes CASSGGDSQGVPQHF.

This clone was seen a handful of times. The rearrangement joins TRBV2 to TRBJ1-2; perhaps TRBD1 as D (6 bases). Trimming stripped 11 bases from V and 0 bases from J, with 13 bases between. Germline CDR1 and CDR2: SNHLY and FYNNEI. This CDR3 is 13 amino acids long. The CDR3 sequence is CAGWTVTNYGYTF. The CDR3 nucleotides read TGTGCCGGTTGGACAGTCACTAACTATGGCTACACCTTC.

The chain has TRBV27 and TRBJ1-1; D remains ambiguous. Germline V gene sequence: CDR1 MNHEY, CDR2 SMNVEV (reference sequence). V was shortened by 6 bases and J by 2 bases, with 7 bases between the two germline ends. CDR3 size: 12 residues. CDR3 sequence (DNA): TGTGCCAGCAGGGGAGGTAACACTGAAGCTTTCTTT. This sequence encodes CASRGGNTEAFF.

The V gene is TRBV5-4, the J gene TRBJ1-2; 7 nucleotides agree with TRBD1. The CDR3 totals 15 residues. V lost 4 bases, J lost 3 bases, and 9 bases stayed unmatched. CDR1 and CDR2 from the germline V gene are SGHNT and YYREEE (reference sequence). As DNA, the CDR3 is TGTGCCAGCAGCGTTACAGGGGTTGGCGACTATGGCTACACCTTC. Its protein is CASSVTGVGDYGYTF.

J is TRBJ2-7 and V is TRBV30; unclear D gene. This CDR3 has 17 residues. Germline CDR1 is GTSNPN and CDR2 is SVGIG (reference sequence). Trimming pared 1 base from V and 4 bases from J, leaving 23 bases between. In nucleotides, the CDR3 is TGTGCCTGGAGTGCGATAATCCCTCTTAGTCGCGGATACGAGCAGTACTTC. Translation: CAWSAIIPLSRGYEQYF.

This clone was counted at least ten times. This CDR3 is also generated by other DNA sequences in the sample. The V call is TRBV27, the J call TRBJ1-5; D is unresolved. Trimming pared 5 bases from V and 0 bases from J, leaving 8 bases between. This CDR3 has 14 amino acids. CDR1 is MNHEY, CDR2 SMNVEV, per germline (reference sequence). CDR3 in amino acids: CASSHRDSNQPQHF. As DNA, the CDR3 is TGTGCCAGCAGTCACCGGGATAGCAATCAGCCCCAGCATTTT.

The rearrangement joins TRBV5-1 to TRBJ2-1; unclear D gene. The CDR3 is 17 residues long. The ends were cut back, 4 bases at V and 6 bases at J, with 23 bases in the middle. Germline CDR1 SGHRS, CDR2 YFSETQ. The CDR3 here is CASSLQIGSAIPNEQFF. Here the CDR3 DNA reads TGCGCCAGCAGCCTACAGATAGGGTCTGCAATCCCCAATGAGCAGTTCTTC.

This clone was seen once. This rearrangement joins TRBV9 to TRBJ2-7; D could derive from TRBD1 or TRBD2 (5 bases each). The CDR3 length is 15 residues. The germline gives CDR1 SGDLS, CDR2 YYNGEE. The germline V and J ends were trimmed by 4 bases and 0 bases, with 14 bases remaining between them. The CDR3 region is CASSPMGEPSYEQYF. For the CDR3, the DNA is TGTGCCAGCAGCCCCATGGGGGAACCCTCCTACGAGCAGTACTTC.